This entry lists 24 T cell receptor beta chains sequenced from one sample in a study of Siglec-9 on CD8 T cells in melanoma. TCRdb's copy holds only in-frame clones and misses some; the assay was immunoSEQ multiplex PCR. The data contain tens of thousands of clones, 80% of them seen just once; the ten biggest clones take up roughly 6%. Sequencing was done on a sample of Siglec-9- CD8+ T cells sorted from blood. The receptors here all came from a human donor in good health.

V usage is TRBV5-5 and J usage is TRBJ1-1, with D possibly matching TRBD1 (5 bases). This CDR3 spans 14 amino acids. The germline CDR1 and CDR2 sequences are SGHKS and YYEKEE (reference sequence). The V gene lost 0 bases and the J gene lost 0 bases, with 6 bases spanning the gap. CDR3 in DNA: TGTGCCAGCAGCTTGGGACAGATGAACACTGAAGCTTTCTTT. Protein product: CASSLGQMNTEAFF.

The chain has TRBV7-9 and TRBJ2-2; perhaps TRBD2 as D (5 bases). The V gene's germline CDR1 is SEHNR and CDR2 FQNEAQ (reference sequence). The CDR3 consists of 13 residues. Trimming removed 11 bases at V and 0 bases at J, with 10 bases between. In nucleotides, the CDR3 is TGTGCCGGGGAGACCGCGAACACCGGGGAGCTGTTTTTT. Encoded protein: CAGETANTGELFF.

The rearrangement links TRBV30 to TRBJ1-5; D remains unclear. The length of the CDR3 is 13 residues. V was pared by 1 base and J by 4 bases, with 8 bases between. Germline loops: CDR1 GTSNPN, CDR2 SVGIG (reference sequence). Here the CDR3 DNA reads TGTGCCTGGAGTGGGACGGGGAATCAGCCCCAGCATTTT. Translation gives CAWSGTGNQPQHF.

This chain links TRBV13 with TRBJ2-1; 11 nucleotides align to TRBD1. V lost 3 bases to trimming and J lost 3 bases; unmatched junction nucleotides: 10. This CDR3 is built from 18 residues. CDR1 is PRHDT, CDR2 FYEKMQ, per germline (reference sequence). CDR3 in amino acids: CASSFPGQGGQFYNEQFF. For the CDR3, the DNA is TGTGCCAGCAGCTTCCCGGGACAGGGGGGTCAATTCTACAATGAGCAGTTCTTC. Supplemented by reference TRBV13 and TRBJ2-1, the full variable domain reads AAGVIQSPRHLIKEKRETATLKCYPIPRHDTVYWYQQGPGQDPQFLISFYEKMQSDKGSIPDRFSAQQFSDYHSELNMSSLELGDSALYFCASSFPGQGGQFYNEQFFGPGTRLTVL.

The CDR3 sequence is CASSLNGGGYTF. The CDR3 coding sequence is TGTGCCAGCAGCTTAAACGGGGGTGGCTACACCTTC. The chain couples TRBV13 to TRBJ1-2, with a tentative D call TRBD1 (5 bases). CDR3 size: 12 residues. Per germline, CDR1 PRHDT and CDR2 FYEKMQ (reference sequence). V lost 2 bases and J lost 7, with 8 bases in between.

The V and J genes are TRBV19 and TRBJ1-1; D gene unclear. V lost 8 bases and J 1 base, leaving 11 bases between the germline ends. The CDR3 has 13 amino acids. CDR1 and CDR2 from the germline V gene are LNHDA and SQIVND (reference sequence). The CDR3 loop reads CASEESQNTEAFF. DNA of the CDR3: TGTGCCAGTGAAGAATCCCAGAACACTGAAGCTTTCTTT.

The chain is built from TRBV6-1 and TRBJ1-5; D unclear. V was trimmed by 3 bases and J by 0 bases, leaving 12 bases between them. CDR3 length: 16 amino acids. Germline V CDR1 and CDR2: MNHNS, SASEGT. The CDR3 region is CASSDGPLYSNQPQHF. Here the CDR3 DNA reads TGTGCCAGCAGTGACGGACCCCTTTATAGCAATCAGCCCCAGCATTTT.

This clone was recorded once. The chain combines TRBV2 with TRBJ2-1, with D possibly being TRBD2 (6 bases). V lost 1 base and J 3 bases, leaving 10 bases between the germline ends. This CDR3 contains 15 residues. Germline assignment: CDR1 SNHLY and CDR2 FYNNEI. The CDR3 sequence is CASSEGGADYNEQFF. DNA of the CDR3: TGTGCCAGCAGTGAAGGCGGGGCCGACTACAATGAGCAGTTCTTC.

This sequence joins TRBV4-1 and TRBJ2-3, with 9 bases that match TRBD2. The ends lost 6 bases at V and 0 bases at J; junction bases unmatched: 4. Germline-derived CDR1 and CDR2 are MGHRA and YSYEKL. The CDR3 has 15 residues. DNA for the CDR3: TGCGCCAGCAGTGGCCTAGCGGGGAGCACAGATACGCAGTATTTT. It specifies CASSGLAGSTDTQYF.

The chain is built from TRBV7-3 and TRBJ2-7; 9 nucleotides match TRBD1. The CDR3 has 15 residues. The V gene end was trimmed by 3 bases and the J gene end by 2 bases; junction bases not matched to a gene: 5. Germline V gene lookup returns CDR1 SGHTA and CDR2 FQGTGA. For the CDR3, the DNA is TGTGCCAGCAGCTTGACAGGGGGTAATACCTACGAGCAGTACTTC. Protein product: CASSLTGGNTYEQYF.

V is TRBV27 and J is TRBJ1-3, with D tentatively TRBD1 (6 bases). The germline CDR1 and CDR2 sequences are MNHEY and SMNVEV (reference sequence). The V end was cut by 2 bases, the J end by 3 bases, with 8 bases between. This CDR3 region has 14 residues. The CDR3 sequence is CASSLNRVGNTIYF. The CDR3 DNA sequence: TGTGCCAGCAGTTTAAACAGGGTTGGAAACACCATATATTTT.

V usage is TRBV6-6 and J usage is TRBJ2-7; the D gene could be TRBD1 or TRBD2 (5 bases each). Germline-derived CDR1 and CDR2 are MNHNY and SVGAGI (reference sequence). The V end was cut by 5 bases, the J end by 7 bases, with 15 bases between. The CDR3 length is 13 residues. The CDR3 sequence: CASSSPWDEEQYV. CDR3 coding DNA: TGTGCCAGCAGTAGTCCCTGGGACGAGGAGCAGTACGTC.

In this sample, this clone turned up once. The J gene is TRBJ2-7, the V gene TRBV7-9, with a weak D call TRBD2 (5 bases). The V gene's germline CDR1 is SEHNR and CDR2 FQNEAQ (reference sequence). CDR3 length: 16 residues. Trimming took off 1 base at V and 7 bases at J, with 20 bases between the two ends. The CDR3 protein is CASSLDGAGWSEEQYV. In DNA, the CDR3 is TGTGCCAGCAGCTTAGACGGCGCGGGCTGGTCGGAGGAGCAGTACGTC.

The sample holds one count of this clone. The CDR3, as DNA: TGTGCCAGCAGTTACGCGGAGGGCTACGAGCAGTACTTC. Its protein product is CASSYAEGYEQYF. The chain couples TRBV6-5 to TRBJ2-7; a possible D gene is TRBD2 (6 bases). The CDR3 spans 13 residues. CDR1 and CDR2 from the germline V gene are MNHEY and SVGAGI. V was cut by 2 bases and J by 3 bases, with 8 bases left in between.

This clone was recorded once. The rearrangement joins TRBV11-2 to TRBJ2-1, with TRBD2 matching 12 bases. The CDR3 length is 14 residues. The V gene end was trimmed by 5 bases and the J gene end by 5 bases; junction bases not matched to a gene: 1. The germline gives CDR1 SGHAT, CDR2 FQNNGV. The CDR3 protein is CASSPSGGDNEQFF. The CDR3 coding sequence is TGTGCCAGCAGCCCTAGCGGGGGGGACAATGAGCAGTTCTTC.

V is TRBV19 and J is TRBJ2-3; D gene ambiguous. The CDR3 consists of 13 residues. Trimming removed 3 bases at V and 6 bases at J, with 10 bases between. Germline V lookup: CDR1 LNHDA, CDR2 SQIVND (reference sequence). CDR3 region: CASSIWKKDTQYF. The CDR3 region has the DNA TGTGCCAGTAGTATTTGGAAAAAGGATACGCAGTATTTT. The full variable domain, completed using reference TRBV19 and TRBJ2-3, is DGGITQSPKYLFRKEGQNVTLSCEQNLNHDAMYWYRQDPGQGLRLIYYSQIVNDFQKGDIAEGYSVSREKKESFPLTVTSAQKNPTAFYLCASSIWKKDTQYFGPGTRLTVL.

The V call is TRBV5-4, the J call TRBJ2-3; D is possibly TRBD1 or TRBD2 (5 bases each). The V gene's germline CDR1 is SGHNT and CDR2 YYREEE (reference sequence). V was pared by 0 bases and J by 0 bases, with 14 bases between. CDR3 length: 17 amino acids. DNA of the CDR3: TGTGCCAGCAGCTTGGAGGGGACCTCAATTAGCACAGATACGCAGTATTTT. The encoded protein is CASSLEGTSISTDTQYF.

The rearrangement uses TRBV2 and TRBJ2-1; 11 bases line up with TRBD2. Germline assignment: CDR1 SNHLY and CDR2 FYNNEI. V trimming: 4 bases; J trimming: 10 bases; junction bases outside the gene matches: 0. The CDR3 has 12 amino acids. The CDR3 here is CASSGLAGEQFF. CDR3 bases: TGTGCCAGCAGTGGACTAGCGGGGGAGCAGTTCTTC. Looking up the rest from reference TRBV2 and TRBJ2-1 gives the full variable domain: EPEVTQTPSHQVTQMGQEVILRCVPISNHLYFYWYRQILGQKVEFLVSFYNNEISEKSEIFDDQFSVERPDGSNFTLKIRSTKLEDSAMYFCASSGLAGEQFFGPGTRLTVL.

The chain combines TRBV25-1 with TRBJ2-1; D not resolved. V was clipped by 5 bases and J by 7 bases, with 6 bases between them. The CDR3 runs 11 residues. Germline lookup yields CDR1 MGHDK and CDR2 SYGVNS. The CDR3 here is CASSLGNEQFF. The CDR3 DNA reads TGTGCCAGCAGTCTGGGAAATGAGCAGTTCTTC.

The rearrangement links TRBV6-5 to TRBJ1-1; D possibly corresponds to TRBD1 (5 bases). V dropped 2 bases and J dropped 2 bases, with 9 bases sitting between them. This CDR3 is 14 amino acids long. Germline values: CDR1 MNHEY, CDR2 SVGAGI. The DNA of the CDR3 is TGTGCCAGCAGTTACGCAGGGATTAACACTGAAGCTTTCTTT. Amino acid sequence: CASSYAGINTEAFF.

The chain carries TRBV6-1 and TRBJ2-5; TRBD2 might be the D (7 bases). This CDR3 has 16 amino acids. Germline V gene lookup returns CDR1 MNHNS and CDR2 SASEGT. V lost 1 base to trimming and J lost 5 bases, with 17 bases between them. CDR3 bases: TGTGCCAGCAGTGAAGAGACAGGACTAGTCACGGAGACCCAGTACTTC. As protein: CASSEETGLVTETQYF.

This clone was seen more than once but under ten times. The chain uses TRBV27 and TRBJ1-1; 7 nucleotides align to TRBD1. The CDR3 covers 13 residues. Germline V gives CDR1 MNHEY, CDR2 SMNVEV (reference sequence). V shed 8 bases, J shed 6 bases, and the junction held 9 bases outside the gene matches. CDR3 sequence (DNA): TGTGCCAGCCAGACAGGGAGAAGGGCTGAAGCTTTCTTT. The encoded protein is CASQTGRRAEAFF.

This chain uses TRBV7-8 with TRBJ2-6; tentative D call: TRBD1 (5 bases). Germline-derived CDR1 and CDR2 are SGHVS and FQNEAQ. CDR3 length equals 16 residues. Trimming removed 5 bases from V and 0 bases from J, with 11 bases in between. This CDR3 is CASSRQGFSGANVLTF. The CDR3 bases are TGTGCCAGCAGCCGGCAGGGTTTCTCTGGGGCCAACGTCCTGACTTTC.

J is TRBJ2-2 and V is TRBV7-9, with TRBD2 matching 9 bases. Germline CDR1 reads SEHNR; CDR2 reads FQNEAQ (reference sequence). Trimming at V came to 5 bases and at J to 1 base, leaving 2 bases not matched to a gene. The CDR3 has 15 amino acids. The CDR3 spells CASSQRGVNTGELFF. Here the CDR3 DNA reads TGTGCCAGCAGCCAGCGGGGGGTGAACACCGGGGAGCTGTTTTTT.